This TCR beta chain was observed in a study of CD8+ T cells in alopecia areata. It was cDNA, reverse transcribed from extracted RNA, that served as the sequencing template. Sequenced by immunoSEQ multiplex PCR; TCRdb stores in-frame clones only, minus some. This table holds around 120,000 clones, less than 50% found once. V shed 0 bases and J shed 2 bases, with 14 bases lying between them. There are 16 residues in the CDR3. Germline CDR1 and CDR2: SEHNR and FQNEAQ (reference sequence). The rearrangement joins TRBV7-9 to TRBJ2-7; the D gene is possibly TRBD2 (7 bases). The sequence came from a human donor with alopecia areata. Input material: NKG2D-low CD8+ T cells sorted from blood. This CDR3 reads CASSLAGGGVAYEQYF. CDR3 sequence (DNA): TGTGCCAGCAGCTTAGCGGGAGGGGGAGTTGCCTACGAGCAGTACTTC.